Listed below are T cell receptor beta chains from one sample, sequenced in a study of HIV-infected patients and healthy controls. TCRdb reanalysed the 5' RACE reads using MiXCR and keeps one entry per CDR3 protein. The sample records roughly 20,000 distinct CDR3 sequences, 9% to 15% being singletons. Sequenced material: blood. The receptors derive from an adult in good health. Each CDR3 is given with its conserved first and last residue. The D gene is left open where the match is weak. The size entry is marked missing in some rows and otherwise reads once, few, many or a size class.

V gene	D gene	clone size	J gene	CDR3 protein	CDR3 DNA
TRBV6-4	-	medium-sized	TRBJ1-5	CASSEGRVSLGSSNQPQHF	TGTGCCAGCAGTGAAGGGAGGGTCAGCTTAGGGAGCTCCAATCAGCCCCAGCATTTT
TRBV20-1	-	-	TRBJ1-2	CSARRPQRGSGYGYTF	TGCAGTGCTAGACGACCCCAAAGGGGGTCAGGCTATGGCTACACCTTC
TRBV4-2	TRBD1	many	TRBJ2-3	CASSGQGSTDTQYF	TGTGCCAGCAGCGGACAGGGATCCACAGATACGCAGTATTTT
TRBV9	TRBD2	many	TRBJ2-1	CASSVGLAGPSSYNEQFF	TGTGCCAGCAGCGTAGGTCTAGCGGGGCCGAGCTCCTACAATGAGCAGTTCTTC
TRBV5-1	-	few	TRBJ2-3	CASSLVAGSTDTQYF	TGCGCCAGCAGCTTGGTTGCGGGAAGCACAGATACGCAGTATTTT
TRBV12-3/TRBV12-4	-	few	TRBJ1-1	CASSFLSTEAFF	TGTGCCAGCAGTTTCCTTAGCACTGAAGCTTTCTTT
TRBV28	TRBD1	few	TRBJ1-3	CASSLYSRGRPGGNTIYF	TGTGCCAGCAGTTTATATTCCAGGGGGCGCCCCGGTGGAAACACCATATATTTT
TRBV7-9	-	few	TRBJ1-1	CASSLVGVGEAFF	TGTGCCAGCAGCTTAGTAGGTGTGGGTGAAGCTTTCTTT
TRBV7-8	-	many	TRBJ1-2	CASSPTEGDGYTF	TGTGCCAGCAGCCCAACCGAAGGGGATGGCTACACCTTC
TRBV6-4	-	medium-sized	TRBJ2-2	CASSADRRVNTGELFF	TGTGCCAGCAGTGCGGACAGGAGGGTTAACACCGGGGAGCTGTTTTTT
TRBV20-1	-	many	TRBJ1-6	CSASQLQGAPLHF	TGCAGTGCTAGCCAATTACAGGGCGCCCCCCTCCACTTT
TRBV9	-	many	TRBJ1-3	CASSDAQDLNTIYF	TGTGCCAGCAGCGACGCACAGGACTTAAACACCATATATTTT
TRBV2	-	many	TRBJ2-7	CASSETEGYEQYF	TGTGCCAGCAGTGAAACTGAAGGCTACGAGCAGTACTTC
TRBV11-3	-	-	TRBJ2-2	CASSPDTGELFF	TGTGCCAGCAGCCCTGACACCGGGGAGCTGTTTTTT
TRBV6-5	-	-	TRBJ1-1	CASSFPGKETEAFF	TGTGCCAGCAGTTTCCCAGGGAAAGAAACTGAAGCTTTCTTT
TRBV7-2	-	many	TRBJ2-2	CASSLGGANTGELFF	TGTGCCAGCAGCTTAGGGGGGGCGAACACCGGGGAGCTGTTTTTT
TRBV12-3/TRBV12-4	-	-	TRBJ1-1	CASSLGPGTEALF	TGTGCCAGCAGTTTGGGGCCAGGGACTGAAGCTTTATTT
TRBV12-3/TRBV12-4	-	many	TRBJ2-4	CASRSVSLAKNIQYF	TGTGCCAGCAGATCCGTAAGCCTAGCCAAAAACATTCAGTACTTC
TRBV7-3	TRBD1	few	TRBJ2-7	CASSPRTGGREQYF	TGTGCCAGCAGCCCTCGGACAGGGGGTCGCGAGCAGTACTTC
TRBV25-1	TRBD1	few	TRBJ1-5	CATSGQGNQPQHF	TGTGCCACCTCGGGACAGGGGAATCAGCCCCAGCATTTT
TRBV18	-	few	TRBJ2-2	CASPDITGELFF	TGTGCCAGCCCGGACATCACCGGGGAGCTGTTTTTT
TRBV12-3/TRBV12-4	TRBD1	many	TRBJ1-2	CASSGTGLIGGYTF	TGTGCCAGCAGTGGGACAGGGTTGATCGGTGGCTACACCTTC
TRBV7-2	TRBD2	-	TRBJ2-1	CASSLRGDYNEQFF	TGTGCCAGCAGCTTGCGGGGGGACTACAATGAGCAGTTCTTC
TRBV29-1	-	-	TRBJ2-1	CSVGRSYNEKFF	TGCAGCGTTGGTAGAAGTTACAATGAGAAGTTCTTC
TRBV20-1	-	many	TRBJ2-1	CSARARRGHEQFF	TGCAGTGCTAGAGCCCGTCGTGGCCATGAGCAGTTCTTC
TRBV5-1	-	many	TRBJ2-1	CASSFGGGLADQFF	TGCGCCAGCAGCTTCGGTGGCGGGCTAGCAGACCAGTTCTTC
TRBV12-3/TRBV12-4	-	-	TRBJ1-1	CASTTNRANTEAFF	TGTGCCAGCACCACGAACAGGGCGAACACTGAAGCTTTCTTT
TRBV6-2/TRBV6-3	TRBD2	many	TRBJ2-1	CASSREGTSYNEQFF	TGTGCCAGCAGCCGAGAGGGGACTAGCTACAATGAGCAGTTCTTC
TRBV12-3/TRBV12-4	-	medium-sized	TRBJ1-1	CASSLNRSPEAFF	TGTGCCAGCAGTTTAAACAGGTCGCCTGAAGCTTTCTTT
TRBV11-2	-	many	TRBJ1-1	CASSFTRQRGNTEAFF	TGTGCCAGCAGTTTCACTCGCCAAAGGGGAAACACTGAAGCTTTCTTT
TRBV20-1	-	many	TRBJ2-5	CSARDLRDGETQYF	TGCAGTGCTAGAGATCTAAGGGACGGGGAGACCCAGTACTTC
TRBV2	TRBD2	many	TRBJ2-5	CASSDTSVQTQYF	TGTGCCAGCAGCGATACTAGCGTACAGACCCAGTACTTC
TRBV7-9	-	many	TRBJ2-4	CASSLSSLSKNIQYF	TGTGCCAGCAGCTTAAGCTCACTATCCAAAAACATTCAGTACTTC
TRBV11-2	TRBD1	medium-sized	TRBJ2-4	CASSLASPGQLAKNIQYF	TGTGCCAGCAGCTTAGCCTCTCCGGGACAGCTAGCCAAAAACATTCAGTACTTC
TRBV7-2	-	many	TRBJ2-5	CASSFNFAGQETQYF	TGTGCCAGCAGCTTCAATTTCGCTGGTCAAGAGACCCAGTACTTC
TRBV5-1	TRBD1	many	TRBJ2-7	CASSFSRGTGRPYEQYF	TGCGCCAGCAGCTTCTCAAGAGGGACAGGGCGACCCTACGAGCAGTACTTC
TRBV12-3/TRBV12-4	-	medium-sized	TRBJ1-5	CASSLLNQPQHF	TGTGCCAGCAGTTTGCTGAATCAGCCCCAGCATTTT
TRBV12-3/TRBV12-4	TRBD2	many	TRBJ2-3	CASSLRLAGITDTQYF	TGTGCCAGCAGTTTAAGGCTAGCGGGAATCACAGATACGCAGTATTTT
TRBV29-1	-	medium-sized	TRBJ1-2	CSAEMFDQWTIF	TGCAGCGCGGAAATGTTCGATCAGTGGACCATCTTC
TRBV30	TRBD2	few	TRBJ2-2	CARREGPIYTGELFF	TGTGCCCGGCGGGAGGGGCCAATCTACACCGGGGAGCTGTTTTTT
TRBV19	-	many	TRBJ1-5	CASTPLGADSNQPQHF	TGTGCCAGTACCCCCCTAGGGGCGGATAGCAATCAGCCCCAGCATTTT
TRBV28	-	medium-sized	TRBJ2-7	CASRSSGDYEQYF	TGTGCCAGCAGAAGTTCAGGCGACTACGAGCAGTACTTC
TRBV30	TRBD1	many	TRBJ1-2	CAWSATGGSGYTF	TGTGCCTGGAGTGCAACAGGGGGCTCTGGCTACACCTTC
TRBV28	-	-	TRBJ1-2	CATLLSRGDYGYTF	TGTGCCACCCTTCTCAGTCGGGGGGACTATGGCTACACCTTC
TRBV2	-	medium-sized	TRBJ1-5	CASSAAEQPQHF	TGTGCCAGCAGCGCGGCGGAACAGCCCCAGCATTTT
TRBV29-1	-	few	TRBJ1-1	CSGVPGLLNTEAFF	TGCAGCGGGGTCCCCGGGCTCTTGAACACTGAAGCTTTCTTT
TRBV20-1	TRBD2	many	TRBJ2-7	CSARDPSGGIHEQYF	TGCAGTGCTAGAGATCCGTCGGGGGGGATCCACGAGCAGTACTTC
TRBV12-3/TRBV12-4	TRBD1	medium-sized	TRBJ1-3	CASSSTGAGNTIYF	TGTGCCAGCAGTTCGACAGGGGCGGGAAACACCATATATTTT
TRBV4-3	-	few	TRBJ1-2	CASSQGVQGGNGYTF	TGCGCCAGCAGCCAAGGAGTACAGGGTGGGAATGGCTACACCTTC
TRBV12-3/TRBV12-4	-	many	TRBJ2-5	CASSLYGQKPTSFNF	TGTGCCAGCAGTTTATATGGTCAGAAACCTACCAGCTTCAACTTC
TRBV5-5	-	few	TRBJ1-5	CASSFIGGSQPQHF	TGTGCCAGCAGCTTCATCGGGGGCAGTCAGCCCCAGCATTTT
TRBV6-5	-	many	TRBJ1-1	CASSYEGQGRTEAFF	TGTGCCAGCAGTTACGAAGGGCAGGGGAGGACTGAAGCTTTCTTT
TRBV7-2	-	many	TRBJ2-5	CASSFNPGQETQYF	TGTGCCAGCAGCTTCAATCCCGGTCAAGAGACCCAGTACTTC
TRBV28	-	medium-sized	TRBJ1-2	CASSPTHERNYGYTF	TGTGCCAGCAGTCCCACCCACGAGAGGAACTATGGCTACACCTTC
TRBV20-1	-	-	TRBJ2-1	CSANGGGDEQFF	TGCAGTGCTAACGGGGGAGGCGATGAGCAGTTCTTC
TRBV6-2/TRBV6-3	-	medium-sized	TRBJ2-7	CASTVRGYYEQYF	TGTGCCAGCACCGTGAGAGGGTACTACGAGCAGTACTTC
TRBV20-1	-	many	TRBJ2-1	CSSGTLLDGIGGQFF	TGCAGTTCGGGTACTCTTTTAGATGGAATTGGAGGGCAGTTCTTC
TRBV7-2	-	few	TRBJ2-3	CASSLAYANTQYF	TGTGCCAGCAGCTTGGCTTATGCGAATACGCAGTATTTT
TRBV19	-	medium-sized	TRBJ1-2	CASSISMAPLYGYTF	TGTGCCAGTAGTATATCGATGGCCCCCCTCTATGGCTACACCTTC